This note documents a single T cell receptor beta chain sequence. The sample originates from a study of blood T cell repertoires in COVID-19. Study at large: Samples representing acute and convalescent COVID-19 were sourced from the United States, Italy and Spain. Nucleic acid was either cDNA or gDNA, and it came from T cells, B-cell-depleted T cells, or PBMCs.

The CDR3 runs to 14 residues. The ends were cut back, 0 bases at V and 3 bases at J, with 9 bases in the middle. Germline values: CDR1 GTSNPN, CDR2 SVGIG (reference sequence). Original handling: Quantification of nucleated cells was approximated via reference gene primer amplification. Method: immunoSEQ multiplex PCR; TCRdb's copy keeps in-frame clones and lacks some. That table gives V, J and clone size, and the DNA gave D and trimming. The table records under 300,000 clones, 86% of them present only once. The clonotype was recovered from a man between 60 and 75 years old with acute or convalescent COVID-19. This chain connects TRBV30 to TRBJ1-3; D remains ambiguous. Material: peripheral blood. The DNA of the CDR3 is TGTGCCTGGAGTGTACTCCTAGGTGGAAACACCATATATTTT. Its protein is CAWSVLLGGNTIYF.